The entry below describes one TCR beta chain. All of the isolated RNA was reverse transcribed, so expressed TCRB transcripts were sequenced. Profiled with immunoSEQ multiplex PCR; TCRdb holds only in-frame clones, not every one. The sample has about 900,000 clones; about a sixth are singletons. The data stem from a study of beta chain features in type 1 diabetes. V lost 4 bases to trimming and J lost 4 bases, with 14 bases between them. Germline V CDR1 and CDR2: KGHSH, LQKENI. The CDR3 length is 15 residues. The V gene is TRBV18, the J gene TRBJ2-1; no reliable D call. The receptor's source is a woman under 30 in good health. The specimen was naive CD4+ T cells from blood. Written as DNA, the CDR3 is TGTGCCAGCTCACAACAGAGCGTCTCTTACAATGAGCAGTTCTTC. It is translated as CASSQQSVSYNEQFF.